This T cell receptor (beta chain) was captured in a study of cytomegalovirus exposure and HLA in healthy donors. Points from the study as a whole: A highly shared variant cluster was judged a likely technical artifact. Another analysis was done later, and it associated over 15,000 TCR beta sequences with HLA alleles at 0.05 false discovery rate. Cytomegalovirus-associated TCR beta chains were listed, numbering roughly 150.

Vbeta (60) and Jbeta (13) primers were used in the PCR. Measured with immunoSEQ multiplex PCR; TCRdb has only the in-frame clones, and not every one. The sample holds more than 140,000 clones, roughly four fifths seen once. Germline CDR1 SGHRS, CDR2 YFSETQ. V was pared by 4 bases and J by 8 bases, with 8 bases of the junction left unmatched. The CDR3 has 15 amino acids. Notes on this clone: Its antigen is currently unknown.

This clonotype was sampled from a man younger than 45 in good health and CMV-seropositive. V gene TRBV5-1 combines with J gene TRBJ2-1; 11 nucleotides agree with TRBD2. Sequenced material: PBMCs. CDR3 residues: CASSTLAGVYYEQFF. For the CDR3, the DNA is TGCGCCAGCAGCACACTAGCGGGAGTTTACTATGAGCAGTTCTTC.